A single sample is the source of the 23 T cell receptor beta chains below, sequenced in a study of T cell responses to AZD1222 COVID-19 vaccine. TCRdb's table, derived via immunoSEQ multiplex PCR, lists solely in-frame clones and lacks some. The table has 150,000 to 200,000 clones, 85% to 95% seen once. The sequencing here drew on peripheral blood, taken on day 0 of AZD1222 vaccination. These receptors originate from an adult in good health.

The V and J genes are TRBV5-1 and TRBJ1-1, with D possibly matching TRBD1 (6 bases). This CDR3 comprises 13 residues. Trimming left V 2 bases short and J 7 bases short, with 12 bases between. CDR1 SGHRS and CDR2 YFSETQ come from the germline V gene. The CDR3 reads CASSFTQGSEAFF. CDR3 coding DNA: TGCGCCAGCAGCTTCACCCAGGGGAGTGAAGCTTTCTTT.

The rearrangement uses TRBV4-1 and TRBJ2-7; 7 bases line up with TRBD2. The V segment lost 4 bases and the J segment 2 bases; nucleotides outside the gene matches: 8. The CDR3 spans 15 residues. CDR1 MGHRA and CDR2 YSYEKL come from the germline V gene. The CDR3 region is CASSLERGTTYEQYF. DNA of the CDR3: TGCGCCAGCAGCCTTGAGCGGGGCACCACCTACGAGCAGTACTTC.

DNA of the CDR3: TGTGCCAGCAGCCAAGCCCGACAGGCTGGCTCACCCCTCCACTTT. Translation gives CASSQARQAGSPLHF. V gene TRBV4-2 combines with J gene TRBJ1-6; TRBD1 might be the D (6 bases). Germline CDR1 and CDR2: LGHNA and YNFKEQ. This CDR3 contains 15 residues. V was trimmed by 1 base and J by 10 bases, leaving 14 bases between them.

This clone was seen only once. The chain combines TRBV19 with TRBJ2-2; 8 bases are shared with TRBD2. J lost 5 bases, V lost 3 bases, and 8 bases had no gene match. The germline V gene has CDR1 LNHDA and CDR2 SQIVND (reference sequence). The CDR3 runs 16 residues. The CDR3 reads CASSILSGTWTGELFF. In DNA form, the CDR3 reads TGTGCCAGTAGTATCCTTAGCGGGACGTGGACCGGGGAGCTGTTTTTT.

The rearrangement joins TRBV19 to TRBJ1-2; 7 bases align to TRBD1. The J segment lost 8 bases and the V segment lost 5 bases, leaving 8 bases of the junction unmatched. Germline CDR1 and CDR2: LNHDA and SQIVND (reference sequence). The CDR3 extends over 13 amino acids. The DNA for the CDR3 is TGTGCCAGTAGTTTAACAGGGGTGCACGGCTACACCTTC. Its translation is CASSLTGVHGYTF.

V usage is TRBV7-2 and J usage is TRBJ1-2; 9 bases agree with TRBD1. Germline V gives CDR1 SGHTA, CDR2 FQGNSA. This CDR3 comprises 15 residues. With V trimmed by 2 bases and J by 6 bases, 7 bases remained unmatched. DNA of the CDR3: TGTGCCAGCAGCTTAATCCGTCGACAGGGGGATGGCTACACCTTC. Protein sequence: CASSLIRRQGDGYTF.

V is TRBV6-8 and J is TRBJ2-7, with D possibly being TRBD2 (6 bases). CDR1 and CDR2 (germline): MNHGY, SAAAGT. The CDR3 has 17 amino acids. Trimming pared 6 bases from V and 1 base from J, leaving 22 bases between. CDR3 DNA: TGTGCCAGCAGAAAATGGGGGAGGCCAGATTTTTCCTACGAGCAGTACTTC. The encoded protein is CASRKWGRPDFSYEQYF.

The chain combines TRBV3-1 (or the pseudogene TRBV3-2) with TRBJ1-2; 9 bases fit TRBD1. CDR1 is LGHDT, CDR2 YNNKEL, per germline (reference sequence). J lost 6 bases, V lost 1 base, and 3 bases had no gene match. The CDR3 is made up of 14 amino acids. CDR3 sequence: CASSQGGQGNGYTF. CDR3 sequence (DNA): TGTGCCAGCAGCCAAGGGGGACAGGGTAATGGCTACACCTTC.

This rearrangement joins TRBV19 to TRBJ2-1; 10 bases match TRBD2. The germline gives CDR1 LNHDA, CDR2 SQIVND (reference sequence). The CDR3 totals 13 residues. J gave up 4 bases and V 9 bases, and 3 bases lay outside the gene matches. The DNA for the CDR3 is TGTGCCAGCTCAGCGGGAGGGTACAATGAGCAGTTCTTC. This gives the protein CASSAGGYNEQFF.

V usage is TRBV11-2 and J usage is TRBJ1-1; D is ambiguous. V lost 3 bases to trimming and J lost 3 bases, with 8 bases between them. Germline V gene lookup returns CDR1 SGHAT and CDR2 FQNNGV. The CDR3 consists of 13 residues. The CDR3 DNA reads as TGTGCCAGCAGCTTGGACGGAGACACTGAAGCTTTCTTT. Encoded protein: CASSLDGDTEAFF.

The CDR3 spells CASSLPDGSLFF. CDR3 nucleotide sequence: TGCGCCAGCAGCCTGCCGGACGGATCACTGTTTTTT. J is TRBJ1-4 and V is TRBV5-1, with unresolved D. Looked up from germline, CDR1 is SGHRS and CDR2 is YFSETQ. Trimming took off 4 bases at V and 13 bases at J, with 14 bases between the two ends. The CDR3 contains 12 residues.

The chain employs TRBV10-2 and TRBJ1-1; 7 bases line up with TRBD1. Germline V lookup: CDR1 WSHSY, CDR2 SAAADI. The ends lost 8 bases at V and 1 base at J; junction bases unmatched: 16. This CDR3 contains 17 residues. CDR3 DNA: TGCGCCAGCCGGGGGACAGTGGGATTCGGAGGGAACACTGAAGCTTTCTTT. Translation gives CASRGTVGFGGNTEAFF.

The rearrangement joins TRBV10-2 to TRBJ2-1; D not resolved. CDR3 length: 14 amino acids. Per the germline V gene, CDR1 is WSHSY and CDR2 is SAAADI. Trimming took 3 bases from V and 4 from J, leaving 10 bases between them. The CDR3 here is CASSDGSLYNEQFF. As DNA, the CDR3 is TGCGCCAGCAGTGACGGCAGCCTGTACAATGAGCAGTTCTTC.

The chain carries TRBV5-1 and TRBJ1-2; D remains unclear. Trimming shortened V by 0 bases and J by 4 bases, and 16 bases separated the two germline ends. This CDR3 has 16 residues. Germline-derived CDR1 and CDR2 are SGHRS and YFSETQ. CDR3 protein: CASSLVGGEGIYGYTF. The CDR3, as DNA: TGCGCCAGCAGCTTGGTAGGCGGGGAGGGAATCTATGGCTACACCTTC.

The genes are TRBV18 and TRBJ1-4; D call uncertain. V was shortened by 5 bases and J by 0 bases, with 10 bases between the two germline ends. CDR1 and CDR2 from the germline V gene are KGHSH and LQKENI. CDR3 size: 15 residues. The DNA of the CDR3 is TGTGCCAGCTCATCCAGCTTTACAACTAATGAAAAACTGTTTTTT. Its translation: CASSSSFTTNEKLFF.

This clone was observed once. The V call is TRBV9, the J call TRBJ2-3; D gene unclear. With 2 bases removed from V and 6 bases from J, the gap between germline ends came to 7 bases. Germline loops: CDR1 SGDLS, CDR2 YYNGEE. The CDR3 runs 12 residues. DNA for the CDR3: TGTGCCAGCAGCGTCCTTGGGGATACGCAGTATTTT. Its protein product is CASSVLGDTQYF.

The chain has TRBV23-1 and TRBJ1-5, with 7 bases aligning to TRBD1. TRBV23-1 is identified as an open reading frame with a role that is uncertain. V lost 1 base, J lost 2 bases, and 23 bases stayed unmatched. CDR3 size: 22 residues. CDR3 bases: TGCGCCAGCAGTCAATTTTTCTGCCCAACCGGGACTCAGGGGGAAGGCAATCAGCCCCAGCATTTT. Encoded protein: CASSQFFCPTGTQGEGNQPQHF.

The V and J genes are TRBV2 and TRBJ1-2; maybe TRBD1 (5 bases). Trimming cost V 8 bases and J 7 bases, with 14 bases left between them. This CDR3 is built from 12 residues. The germline V gene encodes CDR1 SNHLY and CDR2 FYNNEI. The CDR3 is CASGTSRSGYTF. The DNA of the CDR3 is TGTGCCAGCGGGACCTCGCGTAGTGGCTACACCTTC. Full variable domain (outside the CDR3, taken from reference TRBV2 and TRBJ1-2): EPEVTQTPSHQVTQMGQEVILRCVPISNHLYFYWYRQILGQKVEFLVSFYNNEISEKSEIFDDQFSVERPDGSNFTLKIRSTKLEDSAMYFCASGTSRSGYTFGSGTRLTVV.

This chain connects TRBV10-3 to TRBJ2-3; TRBD2 agrees at 8 bases. The CDR3 extends over 15 amino acids. Germline CDR1 reads ENHRY; CDR2 reads SYGVKD. V was pared by 4 bases and J by 0 bases, with 3 bases of the junction left unmatched. CDR3 region: CAISAGGLSTDTQYF. The DNA of the CDR3 is TGTGCCATCAGTGCGGGGGGGCTTAGCACAGATACGCAGTATTTT.

The rearrangement joins TRBV30 to TRBJ1-6; D call uncertain. This CDR3 is 13 amino acids long. V dropped 0 bases and J dropped 9 bases, with 9 bases sitting between them. Germline CDR1 GTSNPN, CDR2 SVGIG (reference sequence). The CDR3 sequence: CAWSVLSSSPLHF. The CDR3 DNA is TGTGCCTGGAGTGTACTCTCTTCTTCACCCCTCCACTTT.

This sequence joins TRBV4-1 and TRBJ1-6; maybe TRBD1 (6 bases). The CDR3 has 14 amino acids. The germline V gene has CDR1 MGHRA and CDR2 YSYEKL. Trimming pared 8 bases from V and 8 bases from J, leaving 16 bases between. The DNA for the CDR3 is TGCGCCAGCCGACCGACAGGCGGGGATTCACCCCTCCACTTT. This sequence encodes CASRPTGGDSPLHF.

This rearrangement joins TRBV19 to TRBJ1-1, with TRBD1 identical over 11 bases. Germline V gene data show CDR1 as LNHDA and CDR2 as SQIVND (reference sequence). V lost 7 bases, J lost 10 bases, and 14 bases stayed unmatched. This CDR3 contains 15 residues. CDR3 in amino acids: CASIRRYGTGGTAFF. CDR3 nucleotide sequence: TGTGCCAGTATTCGACGTTACGGGACAGGGGGAACAGCTTTCTTT.

The chain recombines TRBV3-1 (or the pseudogene TRBV3-2) with TRBJ1-2; D might be TRBD1 (5 bases). The CDR3 covers 14 residues. Germline CDR1 reads LGHDT; CDR2 reads YNNKEL (reference sequence). Trimming took 0 bases from V and 4 from J, leaving 9 bases between them. The DNA of the CDR3 is TGTGCCAGCAGCCAAGATGCAGGGATCTATGGCTACACCTTC. This sequence encodes CASSQDAGIYGYTF.